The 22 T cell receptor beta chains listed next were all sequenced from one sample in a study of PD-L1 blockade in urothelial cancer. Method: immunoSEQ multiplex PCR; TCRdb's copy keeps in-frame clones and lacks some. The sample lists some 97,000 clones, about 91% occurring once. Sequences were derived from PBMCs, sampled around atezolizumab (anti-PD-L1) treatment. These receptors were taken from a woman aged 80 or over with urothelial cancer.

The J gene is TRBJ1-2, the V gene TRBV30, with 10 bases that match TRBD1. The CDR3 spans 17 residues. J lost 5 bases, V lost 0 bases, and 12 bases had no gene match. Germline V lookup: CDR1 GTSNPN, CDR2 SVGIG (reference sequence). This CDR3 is CAWSVSVDRGRIYGYTF. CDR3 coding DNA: TGTGCCTGGAGTGTATCGGTCGACAGGGGGCGGATTTATGGCTACACCTTC. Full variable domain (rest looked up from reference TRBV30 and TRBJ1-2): SQTIHQWPATLVQPVGSPLSLECTVEGTSNPNLYWYRQAAGRGLQLLFYSVGIGQISSEVPQNLSASRPQDRQFILSSKKLLLSDSGFYLCAWSVSVDRGRIYGYTFGSGTRLTVV.

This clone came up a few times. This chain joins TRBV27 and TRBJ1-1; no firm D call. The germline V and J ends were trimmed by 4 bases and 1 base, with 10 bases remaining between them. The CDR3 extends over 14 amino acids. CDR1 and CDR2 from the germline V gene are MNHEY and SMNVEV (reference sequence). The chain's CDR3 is CASSYHSTNTEAFF. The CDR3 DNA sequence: TGTGCCAGCAGTTATCACAGTACGAACACTGAAGCTTTCTTT.

The CDR3 DNA follows: TGTGCCAGCAGCCAGGGGAACGAGAATCAGCCCCAGCATTTT. It specifies CASSQGNENQPQHF. The J gene is TRBJ1-5, the V gene TRBV9, with D possibly being TRBD1 (6 bases). V dropped 4 bases and J dropped 4 bases, with 12 bases sitting between them. In germline, CDR1 is SGDLS, CDR2 YYNGEE. This CDR3 has 14 residues. The whole variable domain, remainder taken from reference TRBV9 and TRBJ1-5, is DSGVTQTPKHLITATGQRVTLRCSPRSGDLSVYWYQQSLDQGLQFLIQYYNGEERAKGNILERFSAQQFPDLHSELNLSSLELGDSALYFCASSQGNENQPQHFGDGTRLSIL.

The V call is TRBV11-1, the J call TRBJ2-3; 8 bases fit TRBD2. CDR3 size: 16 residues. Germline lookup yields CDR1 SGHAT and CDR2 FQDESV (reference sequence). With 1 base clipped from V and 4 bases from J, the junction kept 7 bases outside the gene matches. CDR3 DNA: TGTGCCAGCAGCTTAGATGAAAGCGGGAGCGCAGATACGCAGTATTTT. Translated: CASSLDESGSADTQYF.

CDR3 in amino acids: CATYGGDTQYF. The CDR3 nucleotides are TGTGCCACCTACGGGGGAGATACGCAGTATTTT. This chain joins TRBV6-1 and TRBJ2-3, with D possibly TRBD2 on 6 matching bases. Germline CDR1 MNHNS, CDR2 SASEGT. The ends were cut back, 10 bases at V and 5 bases at J, with 10 bases in the middle. This CDR3 comprises 11 residues.

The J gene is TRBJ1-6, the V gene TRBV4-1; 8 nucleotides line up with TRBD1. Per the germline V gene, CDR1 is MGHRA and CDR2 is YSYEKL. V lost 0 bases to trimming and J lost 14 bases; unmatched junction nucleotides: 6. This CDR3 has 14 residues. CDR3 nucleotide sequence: TGCGCCAGCAGCCAAGAGACAGGGGTTTATTCCCTCCACTTT. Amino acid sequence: CASSQETGVYSLHF.

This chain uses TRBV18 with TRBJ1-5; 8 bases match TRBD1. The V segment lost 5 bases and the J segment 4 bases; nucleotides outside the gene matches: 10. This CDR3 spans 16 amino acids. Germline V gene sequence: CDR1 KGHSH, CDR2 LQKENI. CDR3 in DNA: TGTGCCAGCTCAGGACAGGGCGCAGTGCTGAATCAGCCCCAGCATTTT. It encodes CASSGQGAVLNQPQHF.

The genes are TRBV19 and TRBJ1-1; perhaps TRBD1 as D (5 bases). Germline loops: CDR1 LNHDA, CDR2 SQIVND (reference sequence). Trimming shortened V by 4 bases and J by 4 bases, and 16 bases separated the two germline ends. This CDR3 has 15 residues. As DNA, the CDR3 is TGTGCCAGTAGTACGGGCCTGGGCGGGGGCACTGAAGCTTTCTTT. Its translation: CASSTGLGGGTEAFF.

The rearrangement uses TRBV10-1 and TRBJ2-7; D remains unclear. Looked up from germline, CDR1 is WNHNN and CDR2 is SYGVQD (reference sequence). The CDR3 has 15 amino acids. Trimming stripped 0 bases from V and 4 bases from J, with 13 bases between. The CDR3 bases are TGCGCCAGCAGTGAGTCAACAGTAGTAGGTTACGAGCAGTACTTC. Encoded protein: CASSESTVVGYEQYF.

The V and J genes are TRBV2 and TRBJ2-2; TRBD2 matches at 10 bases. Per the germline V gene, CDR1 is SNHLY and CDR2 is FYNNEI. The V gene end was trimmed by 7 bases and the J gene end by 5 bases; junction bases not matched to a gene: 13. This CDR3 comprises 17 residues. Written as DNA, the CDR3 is TGTGCCAGCAACCGACTAGCGGGTGGGATTTTGACCGGGGAGCTGTTTTTT. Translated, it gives CASNRLAGGILTGELFF. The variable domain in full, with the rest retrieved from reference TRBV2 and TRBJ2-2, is EPEVTQTPSHQVTQMGQEVILRCVPISNHLYFYWYRQILGQKVEFLVSFYNNEISEKSEIFDDQFSVERPDGSNFTLKIRSTKLEDSAMYFCASNRLAGGILTGELFFGEGSRLTVL.

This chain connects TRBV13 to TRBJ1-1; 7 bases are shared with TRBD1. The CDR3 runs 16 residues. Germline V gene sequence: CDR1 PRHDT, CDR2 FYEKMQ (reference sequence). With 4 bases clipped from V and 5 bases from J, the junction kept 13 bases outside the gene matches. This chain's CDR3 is CASSSFTGAKGTEAFF. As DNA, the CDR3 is TGTGCCAGCAGCTCATTTACAGGGGCAAAGGGGACTGAAGCTTTCTTT.

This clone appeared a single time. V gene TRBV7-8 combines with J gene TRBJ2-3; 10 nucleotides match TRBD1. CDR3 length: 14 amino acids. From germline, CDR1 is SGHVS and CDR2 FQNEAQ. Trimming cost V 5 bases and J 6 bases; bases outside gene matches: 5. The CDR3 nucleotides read TGTGCCAGCAGCGGGGACAGGGGTGTCGATACGCAGTATTTT. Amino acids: CASSGDRGVDTQYF.

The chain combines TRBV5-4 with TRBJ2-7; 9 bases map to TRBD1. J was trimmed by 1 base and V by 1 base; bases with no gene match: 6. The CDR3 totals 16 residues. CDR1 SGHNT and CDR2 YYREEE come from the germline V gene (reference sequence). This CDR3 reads CASSLNRGPTSYEQYF. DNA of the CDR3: TGTGCCAGCAGCTTGAACAGGGGGCCCACTTCCTACGAGCAGTACTTC.

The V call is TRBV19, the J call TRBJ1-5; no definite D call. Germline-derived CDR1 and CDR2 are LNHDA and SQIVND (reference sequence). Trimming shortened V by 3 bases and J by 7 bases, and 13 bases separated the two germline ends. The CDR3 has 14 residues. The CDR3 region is CASSMLGVQQPQHF. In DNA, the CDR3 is TGTGCCAGTAGTATGTTAGGAGTTCAACAGCCCCAGCATTTT.

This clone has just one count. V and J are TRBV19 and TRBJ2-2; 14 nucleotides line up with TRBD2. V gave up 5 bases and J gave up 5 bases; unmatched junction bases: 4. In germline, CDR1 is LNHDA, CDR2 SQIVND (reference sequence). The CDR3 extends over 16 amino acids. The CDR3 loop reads CASSAGTSGRTGELFF. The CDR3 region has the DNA TGTGCCAGTAGTGCCGGGACTAGCGGGAGAACCGGGGAGCTGTTTTTT.

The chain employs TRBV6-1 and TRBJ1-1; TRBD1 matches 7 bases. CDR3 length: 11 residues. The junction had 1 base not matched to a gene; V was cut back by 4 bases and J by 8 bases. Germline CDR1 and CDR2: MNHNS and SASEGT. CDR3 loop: CASSATGEAFF. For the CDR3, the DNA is TGTGCCAGCAGTGCGACAGGGGAAGCTTTCTTT.

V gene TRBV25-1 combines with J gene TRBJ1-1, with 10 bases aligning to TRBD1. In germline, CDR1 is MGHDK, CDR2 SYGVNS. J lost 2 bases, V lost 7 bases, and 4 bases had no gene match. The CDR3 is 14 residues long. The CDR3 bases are TGTGCCAGCACCCTGACAGGGGGCAACACTGAAGCTTTCTTT. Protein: CASTLTGGNTEAFF.

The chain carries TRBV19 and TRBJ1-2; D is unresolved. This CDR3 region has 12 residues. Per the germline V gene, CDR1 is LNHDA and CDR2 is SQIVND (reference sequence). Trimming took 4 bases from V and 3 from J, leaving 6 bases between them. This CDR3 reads CASSSTDYGYTF. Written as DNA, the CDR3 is TGTGCCAGTAGTAGCACTGACTATGGCTACACCTTC.

CDR3 DNA sequence: TGTGCCACCAGCCCACAATATCGGGGTGATGAAAAACTGTTTTTT. This codes for CATSPQYRGDEKLFF. The chain carries TRBV15 and TRBJ1-4; D gene uncertain. Germline V gene data show CDR1 as LNHNV and CDR2 as YYDKDF (reference sequence). The CDR3 extends over 15 amino acids. Deletions cut 5 bases from V and 6 bases from J, with 16 bases between.

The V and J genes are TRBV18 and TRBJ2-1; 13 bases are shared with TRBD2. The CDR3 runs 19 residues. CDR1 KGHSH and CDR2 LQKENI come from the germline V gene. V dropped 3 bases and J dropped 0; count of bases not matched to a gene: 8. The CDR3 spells CASSPVWTSGSASYNEQFF. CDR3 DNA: TGTGCCAGCTCACCCGTGTGGACTAGCGGGAGTGCCTCCTACAATGAGCAGTTCTTC.

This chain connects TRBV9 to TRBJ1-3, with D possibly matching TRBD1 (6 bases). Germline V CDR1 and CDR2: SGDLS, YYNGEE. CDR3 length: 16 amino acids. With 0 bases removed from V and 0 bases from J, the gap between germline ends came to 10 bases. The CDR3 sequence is CASSVVGAASGNTIYF. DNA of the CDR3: TGTGCCAGCAGCGTAGTGGGGGCGGCCTCTGGAAACACCATATATTTT.

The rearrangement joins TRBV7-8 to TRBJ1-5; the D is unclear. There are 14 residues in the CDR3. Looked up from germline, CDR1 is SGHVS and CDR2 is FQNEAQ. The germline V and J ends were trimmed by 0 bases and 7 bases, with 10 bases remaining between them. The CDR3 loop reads CASSLALPPQPQHF. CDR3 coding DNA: TGTGCCAGCAGCTTAGCCCTCCCTCCCCAGCCCCAGCATTTT.